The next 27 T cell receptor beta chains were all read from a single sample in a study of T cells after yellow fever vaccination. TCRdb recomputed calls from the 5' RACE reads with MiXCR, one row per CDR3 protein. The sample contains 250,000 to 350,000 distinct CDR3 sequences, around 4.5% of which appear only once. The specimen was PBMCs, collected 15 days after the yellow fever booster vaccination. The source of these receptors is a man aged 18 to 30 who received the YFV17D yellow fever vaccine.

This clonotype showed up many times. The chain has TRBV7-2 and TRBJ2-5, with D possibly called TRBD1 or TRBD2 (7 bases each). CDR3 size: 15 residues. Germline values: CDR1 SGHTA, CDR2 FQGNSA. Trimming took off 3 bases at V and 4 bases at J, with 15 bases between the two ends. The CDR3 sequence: CASSFQGGQVETQYF. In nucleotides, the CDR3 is TGTGCCAGCAGCTTCCAGGGGGGGCAAGTAGAGACCCAGTACTTC.

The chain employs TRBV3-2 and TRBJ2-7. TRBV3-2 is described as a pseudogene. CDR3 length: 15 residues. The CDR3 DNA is TGTGCCAGCAGGGCGGACGGAAGTGTTACCTACGAGCAGTACGTC. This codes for CASRADGSVTYEQYV.

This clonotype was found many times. In DNA form, the CDR3 reads TGTGCCATCAGTGATAAAGGGGACTACGAGCAGTACGTC. Its protein product is CAISDKGDYEQYV. This rearrangement joins TRBV10-3 to TRBJ2-7; a weak D match, TRBD1 (5 bases). CDR3 length: 13 amino acids. Trimming removed 3 bases from V and 3 bases from J, with 9 bases in between. CDR1 is ENHRY, CDR2 SYGVKD, per germline.

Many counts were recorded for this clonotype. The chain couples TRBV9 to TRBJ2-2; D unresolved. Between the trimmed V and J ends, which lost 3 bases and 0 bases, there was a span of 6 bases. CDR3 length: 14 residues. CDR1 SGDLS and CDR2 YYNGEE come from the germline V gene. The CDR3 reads CASSEGPNTGELFF. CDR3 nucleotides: TGTGCCAGCAGCGAGGGTCCGAACACCGGGGAGCTGTTTTTT. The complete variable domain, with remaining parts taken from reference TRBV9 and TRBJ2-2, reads DSGVTQTPKHLITATGQRVTLRCSPRSGDLSVYWYQQSLDQGLQFLIQYYNGEERAKGNILERFSAQQFPDLHSELNLSSLELGDSALYFCASSEGPNTGELFFGEGSRLTVL.

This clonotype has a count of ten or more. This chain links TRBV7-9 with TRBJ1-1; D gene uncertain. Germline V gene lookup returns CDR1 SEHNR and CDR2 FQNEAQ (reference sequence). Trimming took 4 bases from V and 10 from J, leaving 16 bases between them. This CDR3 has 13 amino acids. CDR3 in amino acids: CASSWPPYLRAFF. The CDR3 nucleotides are TGTGCCAGCAGCTGGCCGCCTTACCTAAGAGCTTTCTTT.

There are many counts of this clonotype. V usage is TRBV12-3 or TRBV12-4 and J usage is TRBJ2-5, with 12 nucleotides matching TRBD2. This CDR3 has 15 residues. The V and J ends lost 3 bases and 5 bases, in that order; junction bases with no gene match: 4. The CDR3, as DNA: TGTGCCAGCAGTTTCCCCGGGACTAGCGGGGAGACCCAGTACTTC. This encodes CASSFPGTSGETQYF.

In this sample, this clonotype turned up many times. Here the CDR3 reads CASATGRGGRETQYF. In DNA, the CDR3 is TGTGCCAGCGCTACGGGGCGGGGGGGCCGAGAGACCCAGTACTTC. The V gene is TRBV7-3, the J gene TRBJ2-5; 9 nucleotides line up with TRBD2. V was clipped by 8 bases and J by 4 bases; unmatched bases: 11. The germline V gene encodes CDR1 SGHTA and CDR2 FQGTGA. The CDR3 contains 15 residues. Full variable domain (missing parts from reference TRBV7-3 and TRBJ2-5): GAGVSQTPSNKVTEKGKYVELRCDPISGHTALYWYRQSLGQGPEFLIYFQGTGAADDSGLPNDRFFAVRPEGSVSTLKIQRTERGDSAVYLCASATGRGGRETQYFGPGTRLLVL.

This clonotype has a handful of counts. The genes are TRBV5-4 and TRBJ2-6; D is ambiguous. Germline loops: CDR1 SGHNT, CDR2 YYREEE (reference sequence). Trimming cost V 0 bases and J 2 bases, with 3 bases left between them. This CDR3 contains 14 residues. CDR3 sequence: CASSLAPGANVLTF. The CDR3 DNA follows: TGTGCCAGCAGCTTGGCTCCTGGGGCCAACGTCCTGACTTTC.

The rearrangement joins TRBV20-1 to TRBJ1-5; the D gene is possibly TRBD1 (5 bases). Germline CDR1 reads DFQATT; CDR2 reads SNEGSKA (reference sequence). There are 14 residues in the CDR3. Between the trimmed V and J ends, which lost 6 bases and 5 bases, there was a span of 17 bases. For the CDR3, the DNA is TGCAGTGCCCCCGGGGGGGTAGGGGATCAGCCCCAGCATTTT. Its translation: CSAPGGVGDQPQHF.

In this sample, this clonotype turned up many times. CDR3 DNA sequence: TGTGCCAGCAGTGTAGGGACAGGCTACTACGAGCAGTACTTC. Amino acids: CASSVGTGYYEQYF. The genes are TRBV2 and TRBJ2-7; 8 positions match TRBD1. The V gene end was trimmed by 4 bases and the J gene end by 3 bases; junction bases not matched to a gene: 5. Germline loops: CDR1 SNHLY, CDR2 FYNNEI. The CDR3 runs to 14 residues.

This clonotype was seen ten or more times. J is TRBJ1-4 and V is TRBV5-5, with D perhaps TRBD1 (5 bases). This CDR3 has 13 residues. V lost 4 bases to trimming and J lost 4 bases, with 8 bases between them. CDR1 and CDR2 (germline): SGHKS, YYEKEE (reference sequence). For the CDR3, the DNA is TGTGCCAGCAGCGACGACAGTAATGAAAAACTGTTTTTT. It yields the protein CASSDDSNEKLFF.

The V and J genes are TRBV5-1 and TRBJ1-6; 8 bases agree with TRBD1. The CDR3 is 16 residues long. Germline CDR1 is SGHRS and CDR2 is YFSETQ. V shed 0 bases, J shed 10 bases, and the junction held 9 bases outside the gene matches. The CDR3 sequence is CASSLDSAGGNSPLHF. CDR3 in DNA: TGCGCCAGCAGCTTGGATTCGGCAGGGGGCAACTCACCCCTCCACTTT.

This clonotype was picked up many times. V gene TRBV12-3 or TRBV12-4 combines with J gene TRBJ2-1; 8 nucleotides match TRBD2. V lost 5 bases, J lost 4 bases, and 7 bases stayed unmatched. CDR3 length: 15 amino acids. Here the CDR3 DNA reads TGTGCCAGCAGTGGGGGGGCTAGCGGGTACAATGAGCAGTTCTTC. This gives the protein CASSGGASGYNEQFF.

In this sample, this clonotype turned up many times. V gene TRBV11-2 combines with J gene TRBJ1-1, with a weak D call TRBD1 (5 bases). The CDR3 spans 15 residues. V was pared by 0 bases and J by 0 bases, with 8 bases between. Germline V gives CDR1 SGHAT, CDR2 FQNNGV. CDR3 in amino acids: CASSLDAGMNTEAFF. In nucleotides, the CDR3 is TGTGCCAGCAGCTTAGACGCAGGGATGAACACTGAAGCTTTCTTT.

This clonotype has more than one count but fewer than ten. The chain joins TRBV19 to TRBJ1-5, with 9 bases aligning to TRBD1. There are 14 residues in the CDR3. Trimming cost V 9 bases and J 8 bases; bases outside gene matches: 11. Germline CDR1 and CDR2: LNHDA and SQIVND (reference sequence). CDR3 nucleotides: TGTGCCAGCTCCGGGACAGGGCTGGGAAAGCCCCAGCATTTT. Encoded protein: CASSGTGLGKPQHF.

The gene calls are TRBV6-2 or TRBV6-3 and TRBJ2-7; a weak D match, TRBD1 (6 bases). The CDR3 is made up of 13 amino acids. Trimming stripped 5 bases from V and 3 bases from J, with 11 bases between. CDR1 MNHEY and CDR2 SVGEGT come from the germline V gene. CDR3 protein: CASSTGGGYEQYV. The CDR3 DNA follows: TGTGCCAGCAGTACTGGGGGCGGCTACGAGCAGTACGTC.

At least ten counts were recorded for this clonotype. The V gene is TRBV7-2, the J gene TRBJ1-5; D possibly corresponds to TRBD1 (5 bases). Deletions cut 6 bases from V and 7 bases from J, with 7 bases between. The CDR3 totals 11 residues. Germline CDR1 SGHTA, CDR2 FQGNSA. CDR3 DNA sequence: TGTGCCAGCAGAGGGGAGCAGCCCCAGCATTTT. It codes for CASRGEQPQHF.

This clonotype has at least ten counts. CDR3 amino acids: CSVGRMNTEAFF. CDR3 DNA sequence: TGCAGCGTTGGTAGGATGAACACTGAAGCTTTCTTT. This rearrangement joins TRBV29-1 to TRBJ1-1; D call uncertain. The CDR3 length is 12 residues. Trimming removed 4 bases from V and 0 bases from J, with 6 bases in between. From germline, CDR1 is SQVTM and CDR2 ANQGSEA.

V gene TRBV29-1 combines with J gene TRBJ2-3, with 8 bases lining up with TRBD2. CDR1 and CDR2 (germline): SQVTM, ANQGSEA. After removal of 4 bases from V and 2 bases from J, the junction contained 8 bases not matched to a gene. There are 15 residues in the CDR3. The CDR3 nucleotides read TGCAGCGTTGGGAAACGGGGGGGCGACACAGATACGCAGTATTTT. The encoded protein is CSVGKRGGDTDTQYF.

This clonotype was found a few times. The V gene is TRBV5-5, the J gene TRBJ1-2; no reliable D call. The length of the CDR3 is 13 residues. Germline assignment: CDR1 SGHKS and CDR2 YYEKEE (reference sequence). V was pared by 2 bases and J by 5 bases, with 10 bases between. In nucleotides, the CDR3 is TGTGCCAGCAGCTTCTACCTTCAATATGGCTACACCTTC. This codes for CASSFYLQYGYTF. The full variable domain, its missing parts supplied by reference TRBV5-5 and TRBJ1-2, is DAGVTQSPTHLIKTRGQQVTLRCSPISGHKSVSWYQQVLGQGPQFIFQYYEKEERGRGNFPDRFSARQFPNYSSELNVNALLLGDSALYLCASSFYLQYGYTFGSGTRLTVV.

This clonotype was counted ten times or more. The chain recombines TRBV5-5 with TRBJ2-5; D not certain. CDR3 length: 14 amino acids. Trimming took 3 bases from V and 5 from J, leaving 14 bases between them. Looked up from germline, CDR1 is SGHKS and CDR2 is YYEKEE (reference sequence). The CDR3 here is CASSSRYGIETQYF. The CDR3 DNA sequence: TGTGCCAGCAGCTCCCGGTATGGAATTGAGACCCAGTACTTC. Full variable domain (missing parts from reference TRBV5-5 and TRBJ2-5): DAGVTQSPTHLIKTRGQQVTLRCSPISGHKSVSWYQQVLGQGPQFIFQYYEKEERGRGNFPDRFSARQFPNYSSELNVNALLLGDSALYLCASSSRYGIETQYFGPGTRLLVL.

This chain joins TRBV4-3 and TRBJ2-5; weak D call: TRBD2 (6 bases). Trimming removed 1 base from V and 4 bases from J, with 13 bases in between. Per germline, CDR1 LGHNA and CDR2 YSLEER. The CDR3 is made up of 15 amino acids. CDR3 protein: CASSQVPGVGETQYF. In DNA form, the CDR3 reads TGCGCCAGCAGCCAAGTGCCGGGGGTCGGAGAGACCCAGTACTTC.

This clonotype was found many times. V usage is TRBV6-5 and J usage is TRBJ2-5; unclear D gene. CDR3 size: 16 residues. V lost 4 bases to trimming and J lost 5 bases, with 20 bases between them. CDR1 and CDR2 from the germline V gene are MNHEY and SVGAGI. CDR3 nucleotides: TGTGCCAGCAGTTCCCGGACGGGCATCGGCTCGGAGACCCAGTACTTC. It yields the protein CASSSRTGIGSETQYF.

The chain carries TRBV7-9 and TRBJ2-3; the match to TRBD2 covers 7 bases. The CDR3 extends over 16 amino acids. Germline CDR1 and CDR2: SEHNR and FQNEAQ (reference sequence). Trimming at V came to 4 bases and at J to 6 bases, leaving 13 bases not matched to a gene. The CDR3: CASSSAASGLLDTQYF. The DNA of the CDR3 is TGTGCCAGCAGCTCGGCGGCTAGCGGACTGTTGGATACGCAGTATTTT. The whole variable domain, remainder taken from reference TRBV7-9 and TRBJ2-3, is DTGVSQNPRHKITKRGQNVTFRCDPISEHNRLYWYRQTLGQGPEFLTYFQNEAQLEKSRLLSDRFSAERPKGSFSTLEIQRTEQGDSAMYLCASSSAASGLLDTQYFGPGTRLTVL.

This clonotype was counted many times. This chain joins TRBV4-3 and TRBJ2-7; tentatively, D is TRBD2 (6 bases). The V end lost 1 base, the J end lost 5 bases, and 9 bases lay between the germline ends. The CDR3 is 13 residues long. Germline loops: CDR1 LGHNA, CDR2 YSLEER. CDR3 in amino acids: CASSQGQRDEQYF. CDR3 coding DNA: TGCGCCAGCAGCCAAGGCCAGCGGGACGAGCAGTACTTC.

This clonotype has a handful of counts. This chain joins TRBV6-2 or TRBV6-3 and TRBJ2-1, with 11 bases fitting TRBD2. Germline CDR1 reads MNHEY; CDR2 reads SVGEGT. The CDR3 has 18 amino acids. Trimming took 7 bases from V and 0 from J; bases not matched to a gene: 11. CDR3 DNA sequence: TGTGCCAGCAAGGATAGTAAACTAGCGGGGGCCTCCTACAATGAGCAGTTCTTC. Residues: CASKDSKLAGASYNEQFF.

The CDR3 is CSARETSPLHF. The DNA for the CDR3 is TGCAGTGCTAGAGAGACTTCACCCCTCCACTTT. The genes are TRBV20-1 and TRBJ1-6; D unclear. The CDR3 spans 11 residues. Trimming shortened V by 0 bases and J by 9 bases, and 3 bases separated the two germline ends. Germline lookup yields CDR1 DFQATT and CDR2 SNEGSKA (reference sequence).